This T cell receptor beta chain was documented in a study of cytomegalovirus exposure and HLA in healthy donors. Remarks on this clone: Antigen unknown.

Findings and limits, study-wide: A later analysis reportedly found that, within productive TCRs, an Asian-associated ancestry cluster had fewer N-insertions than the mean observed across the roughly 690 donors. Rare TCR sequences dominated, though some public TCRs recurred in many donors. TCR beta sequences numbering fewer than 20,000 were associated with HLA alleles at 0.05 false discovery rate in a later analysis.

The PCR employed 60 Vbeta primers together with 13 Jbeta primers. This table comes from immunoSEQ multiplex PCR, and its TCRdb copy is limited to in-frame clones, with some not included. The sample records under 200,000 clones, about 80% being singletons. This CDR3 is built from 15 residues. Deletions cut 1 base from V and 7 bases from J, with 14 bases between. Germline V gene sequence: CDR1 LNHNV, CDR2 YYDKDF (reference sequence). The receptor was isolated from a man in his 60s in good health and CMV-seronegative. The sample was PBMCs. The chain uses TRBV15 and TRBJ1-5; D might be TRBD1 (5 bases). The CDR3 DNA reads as TGTGCCACCAGCAGAGGCTGGGGGGATCGGCAGCCCCAGCATTTT. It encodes CATSRGWGDRQPQHF.